What follows are 5 T cell receptor beta chains derived from one specimen sequenced in a study of PD-L1 blockade in urothelial cancer. Clones were sequenced by immunoSEQ multiplex PCR, and TCRdb holds only the in-frame ones, with some missing. The table lists about 32,000 clones, 85% to 90% of them singletons. This specimen was PBMCs, taken around atezolizumab (anti-PD-L1) treatment. Receptors originate from a man aged 45-60 years with urothelial cancer.

The gene calls are TRBV28 and TRBJ2-2; maybe TRBD2 (6 bases). Germline V gives CDR1 MDHEN, CDR2 SYDVKM. V was shortened by 7 bases and J by 0 bases, with 15 bases between the two germline ends. CDR3 size: 16 residues. The chain's CDR3 is CASTDPGLSNTGELFF. The DNA of the CDR3 is TGTGCCAGCACCGACCCGGGACTTTCGAACACCGGGGAGCTGTTTTTT. The whole variable domain, filled in from reference TRBV28 and TRBJ2-2, reads DVKVTQSSRYLVKRTGEKVFLECVQDMDHENMFWYRQDPGLGLRLIYFSYDVKMKEKGDIPEGYSVSREKKERFSLILESASTNQTSMYLCASTDPGLSNTGELFFGEGSRLTVL.

This chain uses TRBV19 with TRBJ1-5; no definite D call. The length of the CDR3 is 12 residues. V dropped 9 bases and J dropped 4 bases, with 10 bases sitting between them. CDR1 and CDR2 (germline): LNHDA, SQIVND (reference sequence). The CDR3 loop is CASQTENQPQHF. In nucleotides, the CDR3 is TGTGCCAGCCAGACGGAGAATCAGCCCCAGCATTTT.

V and J are TRBV2 and TRBJ1-4, with a possible D match to TRBD1 (6 bases). Trimming shortened V by 8 bases and J by 5 bases, and 12 bases separated the two germline ends. Per the germline V gene, CDR1 is SNHLY and CDR2 is FYNNEI. The length of the CDR3 is 13 residues. The CDR3 loop is CASRQDGNEKLFF. CDR3 DNA: TGTGCCAGCCGACAGGATGGAAATGAAAAACTGTTTTTT.

The chain couples TRBV6-6 to TRBJ1-2; no reliable D call. Trimming cost V 10 bases and J 8 bases, with 17 bases left between them. This CDR3 is 12 amino acids long. Germline-derived CDR1 and CDR2 are MNHNY and SVGAGI (reference sequence). This chain's CDR3 is CATLAAVGGYTF. In DNA form, the CDR3 reads TGTGCCACCTTGGCCGCGGTCGGGGGCTACACCTTC.

The chain links TRBV27 to TRBJ1-5; D is possibly TRBD1 (5 bases). CDR3 length: 14 residues. In germline, CDR1 is MNHEY, CDR2 SMNVEV (reference sequence). V was clipped by 8 bases and J by 7 bases, with 18 bases between them. CDR3 sequence reads: CASWRPGQGQPQHF. CDR3 sequence (DNA): TGTGCCAGCTGGCGACCAGGGCAAGGGCAGCCCCAGCATTTT.